These T cell receptor beta chains were read from a single sample in a study of T cell responses to AZD1222 COVID-19 vaccine. The method was immunoSEQ multiplex PCR; TCRdb's version includes in-frame clones alone and lacks a portion of them. The repertoire includes over 140,000 clones, over 85% of them detected once, and more than 5% sits in the top ten. The sample in question was peripheral blood, obtained on day 0 of AZD1222 vaccination. These receptors were taken from an adult in good health. CDR3s include the opening cysteine and the closing phenylalanine or tryptophan. D genes are given only for firm matches. For some rows the clone size is stated as once, few or many, or as a class when expanded; others skip it.

>-|TRBJ1-6|TRBV2|-
CASSVGRDNSPLHF
TGTGCCAGCAGTGTCGGCAGGGATAATTCACCCCTCCACTTT
>-|TRBJ2-7|TRBV27|-
CASRTPSYEQYF
TGTGCCAGCCGTACACCCTCCTACGAGCAGTACTTC
>-|TRBJ2-7|TRBV11-3|TRBD1
CASSFTGAYEQYF
TGTGCCAGCAGCTTCACAGGGGCCTACGAGCAGTACTTC
>-|TRBJ2-7|TRBV11-2|TRBD2
CASSLVGRSYYEQYF
TGTGCCAGCAGCTTAGTCGGGAGGTCATACTACGAGCAGTACTTC
>-|TRBJ2-5|TRBV28|TRBD2
CASSAGTSGRETQYF
TGTGCCAGCAGTGCCGGGACTAGCGGGAGAGAGACCCAGTACTTC
>-|TRBJ2-3|TRBV6-2/TRBV6-3|-
CASSLSGPTQYF
TGTGCCAGCAGCCTGTCGGGCCCGACGCAGTATTTT
>-|TRBJ2-2|TRBV9|TRBD2
CASSVELAGGPVHPGELFF
TGTGCCAGCAGCGTAGAACTAGCGGGGGGGCCAGTCCACCCCGGGGAGCTGTTTTTT
>-|TRBJ1-4|TRBV28|TRBD1
CASHRGGDEKLFF
TGTGCCAGCCACAGGGGTGGGGATGAAAAACTGTTTTTT
>-|TRBJ2-2|TRBV6-2/TRBV6-3|TRBD2
CASSPRTSFGELFF
TGTGCCAGCAGCCCACGGACTAGCTTCGGGGAGCTGTTTTTT
>-|TRBJ1-2|TRBV10-3|-
CAISSPYGYTF
TGTGCCATCAGCAGCCCGTATGGCTACACCTTC
>-|TRBJ1-6|TRBV28|-
CASSLTGSSYNSPLHF
TGTGCCAGCAGTTTAACAGGGAGCTCCTATAATTCACCCCTCCACTTT
>-|TRBJ1-6|TRBV7-7|-
CASSLARIEGRPNSPLHF
TGTGCTAGCAGCTTAGCAAGGATAGAGGGGCGGCCAAATTCACCCCTCCACTTT
>-|TRBJ2-7|TRBV6-1|-
CASSEPGGTSSYEQYF
TGTGCCAGCAGTGAGCCCGGCGGGACCTCCTCCTACGAGCAGTACTTC
>-|TRBJ1-3|TRBV10-1|-
CAMSGTLSSGNTIYF
TGCGCCATGTCCGGGACACTGAGCTCTGGAAACACCATATATTTT
>few|TRBJ1-2|TRBV3-1/TRBV3-2|-
CASSQEGYGYTF
TGTGCCAGCAGCCAAGAAGGCTATGGCTACACCTTC
>-|TRBJ2-1|TRBV6-2/TRBV6-3|TRBD1
CASSPGTGYDNEQFF
TGTGCCAGCAGTCCCGGGACAGGATATGACAATGAGCAGTTCTTC
>once|TRBJ1-2|TRBV5-1|TRBD1
CASSLGQGTYGYTF
TGCGCCAGCAGCTTAGGACAGGGGACCTATGGCTACACCTTC
>-|TRBJ2-7|TRBV13|TRBD1
CASSSGQNYEQYF
TGTGCCAGCAGCTCGGGACAGAACTACGAGCAGTACTTC
>-|TRBJ2-2|TRBV2|-
CASSPSWKSTGELFF
TGTGCCAGCAGTCCCTCGTGGAAGAGCACCGGGGAGCTGTTTTTT
>-|TRBJ1-3|TRBV7-9|-
CASSTSSHLGSGNTIYF
TGTGCCAGCAGCACCTCTTCGCACCTCGGCTCTGGAAACACCATATATTTT